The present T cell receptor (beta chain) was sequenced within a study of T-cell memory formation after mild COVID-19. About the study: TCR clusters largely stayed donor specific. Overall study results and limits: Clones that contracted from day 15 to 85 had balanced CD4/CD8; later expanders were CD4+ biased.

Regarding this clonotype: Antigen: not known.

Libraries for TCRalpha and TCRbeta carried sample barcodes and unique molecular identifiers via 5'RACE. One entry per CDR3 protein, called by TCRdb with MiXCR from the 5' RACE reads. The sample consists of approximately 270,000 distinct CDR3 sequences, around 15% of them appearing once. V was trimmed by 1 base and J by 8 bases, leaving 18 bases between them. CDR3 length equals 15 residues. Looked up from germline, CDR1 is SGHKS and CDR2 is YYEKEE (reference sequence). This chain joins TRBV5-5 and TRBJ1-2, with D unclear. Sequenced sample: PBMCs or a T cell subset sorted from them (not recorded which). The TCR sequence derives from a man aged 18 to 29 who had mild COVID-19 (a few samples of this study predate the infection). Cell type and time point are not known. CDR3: CASSLSAHGHGGYTF. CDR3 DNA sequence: TGTGCCAGCAGCTTGTCGGCGCATGGCCATGGGGGCTACACCTTC. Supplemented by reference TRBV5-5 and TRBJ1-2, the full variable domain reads DAGVTQSPTHLIKTRGQQVTLRCSPISGHKSVSWYQQVLGQGPQFIFQYYEKEERGRGNFPDRFSARQFPNYSSELNVNALLLGDSALYLCASSLSAHGHGGYTFGSGTRLTVV.